This is a list of T cell receptor beta chains from one sample in a study of cytomegalovirus exposure and HLA in healthy donors. Sequenced by immunoSEQ multiplex PCR; TCRdb stores in-frame clones only, minus some. The table lists 130,000 or so clones. The specimen was PBMCs. The receptors come from a woman under 30 in good health and CMV-seronegative. CDR3s include the opening cysteine and the closing phenylalanine or tryptophan. D genes are given only for firm matches.

cdr3_length d_call j_call v_call cdr3_aa cdr3_nt
16 TRBD2 TRBJ2-1 TRBV5-1 CASSRGTSGSSDEQFF TGCGCCAGCAGCAGGGGAACTAGCGGGAGTAGCGATGAGCAGTTCTTC
15 TRBD1 TRBJ1-2 TRBV6-6 CASSYLVDRGYGYTF TGTGCCAGCAGTTATTTAGTTGACAGGGGCTATGGCTACACCTTC
14 TRBD1 TRBJ1-3 TRBV2 CASSGQGSGNTIYF TGTGCCAGCAGTGGACAGGGGTCTGGAAACACCATATATTTT
16 TRBD2 TRBJ2-5 TRBV5-1 CASSLESGRAEETQYF TGCGCCAGCAGCTTGGAGAGCGGGAGGGCCGAAGAGACCCAGTACTTC
14 TRBD1 TRBJ1-6 TRBV2 CAGSGGRGHSPLHF TGTGCCGGCTCCGGTGGCAGGGGGCATTCACCCCTCCACTTT
12 NA TRBJ1-2 TRBV7-8 CASSSGGYGYTF TGTGCCAGCAGCTCGGGAGGGTATGGCTACACCTTC
17 TRBD1 TRBJ2-3 TRBV9 CASSVDAGTANTDTQYF TGTGCCAGCAGCGTAGATGCCGGGACAGCCAACACAGATACGCAGTATTTT
13 NA TRBJ1-4 TRBV2 CASRGLGNEKLFF TGTGCCAGCAGGGGGCTAGGTAATGAAAAACTGTTTTTT
15 TRBD2 TRBJ2-1 TRBV7-2 CASSALAGGRDEQFF TGTGCCAGCAGCGCACTAGCGGGAGGGCGTGATGAGCAGTTCTTC
21 NA TRBJ2-2 TRBV9 CASSVAPGHSQPSIGSGELFF TGTGCCAGCAGCGTAGCCCCGGGACATAGTCAACCTTCGATCGGTTCCGGGGAGCTGTTTTTT
15 TRBD2 TRBJ2-3 TRBV18 CASSPGRLAADTQYF TGTGCCAGCTCACCGGGGAGACTAGCTGCAGATACGCAGTATTTT
13 TRBD1 TRBJ1-2 TRBV27 CASSPGTGEGYTF TGTGCCAGCAGTCCAGGGACAGGGGAGGGCTACACCTTC
14 TRBD1 TRBJ2-5 TRBV6-6 CASTRGDRRETQYF TGTGCCAGCACCCGAGGGGACAGACGGGAGACCCAGTACTTC
16 TRBD2 TRBJ2-1 TRBV11-3 CASSPFLAGHYNEQFF TGTGCCAGCAGCCCGTTTTTAGCGGGGCACTACAATGAGCAGTTCTTC
16 NA TRBJ1-1 TRBV27 CASSLTTGALNTEAFF TGTGCCAGCAGTTTAACGACAGGAGCCTTGAACACTGAAGCTTTCTTT
15 NA TRBJ1-5 TRBV19 CASSIGQAHGQPQHF TGTGCCAGTAGTATAGGACAGGCCCACGGGCAGCCCCAGCATTTT
18 NA TRBJ2-3 TRBV6-7 CASKRRFNRLASTDTQYF TGTGCCAGCAAACGAAGGTTTAATAGGCTAGCATCCACAGATACGCAGTATTTT
16 NA TRBJ2-3 TRBV2 CASSSGGGRTTDTQYF TGTGCCTCCTCCTCCGGGGGCGGGAGAACTACAGATACGCAGTATTTT
15 NA TRBJ1-4 TRBV6-5 CASSYSRTPNEKLFF TGTGCCAGCAGTTACTCTAGGACACCTAATGAAAAACTGTTTTTT
16 TRBD2 TRBJ2-3 TRBV14 CASSQGLLAGTDTQYF TGTGCCAGCAGCCAAGGTCTTCTAGCGGGCACAGATACGCAGTATTTT
13 NA TRBJ1-5 TRBV30 CAWNTGYGQPQHF TGTGCCTGGAACACAGGGTACGGTCAGCCCCAGCATTTT
15 NA TRBJ1-2 TRBV5-1 CASSLEMGANYGYTF TGCGCCAGCAGCTTAGAGATGGGAGCTAACTATGGCTACACCTTC
19 TRBD1 TRBJ1-4 TRBV5-1 CASSSPQGVGGPTNEKLFF TGCGCCAGCAGCTCGCCGCAGGGGGTGGGAGGTCCAACTAATGAAAAACTGTTTTTT
12 NA TRBJ1-1 TRBV25-1 CASSGQDRKAFF TGTGCCAGCAGTGGCCAAGACAGAAAAGCTTTCTTT
14 TRBD1 TRBJ1-6 TRBV4-1 CASSHTGEDSPLHF TGCGCCAGCAGCCACACAGGGGAGGATTCACCCCTCCACTTT
15 NA TRBJ2-3 TRBV18 CASSLSGGRTDTQYF TGTGCCAGCTCACTATCCGGAGGACGCACAGATACGCAGTATTTT
13 NA TRBJ1-1 TRBV18 CASSPGQNTEAFF TGTGCCAGCTCACCCGGACAGAACACTGAAGCTTTCTTT
15 TRBD1 TRBJ2-1 TRBV6-1 CASSTLGQGYNEQFF TGTGCCAGCAGTACACTCGGACAGGGGTACAATGAGCAGTTCTTC
17 TRBD1 TRBJ2-6 TRBV27 CASGPTGMGTGANVLTF TGTGCCAGCGGGCCGACAGGGATGGGGACTGGGGCCAACGTCCTGACTTTC
19 NA TRBJ2-3 TRBV4-3 CASSQRSGGDLLYTDTQYF TGCGCCAGCAGCCAAAGGTCAGGCGGGGACTTACTTTACACAGATACGCAGTATTTT
15 TRBD1 TRBJ1-1 TRBV6-5 CASERPGQGGTEAFF TGTGCCAGTGAACGACCGGGACAGGGCGGCACTGAAGCTTTCTTT
14 NA TRBJ2-7 TRBV6-5 CASSYGGRSKEQYF TGTGCCAGCAGTTACGGGGGGAGGTCGAAAGAGCAGTACTTC
15 NA TRBJ2-7 TRBV19 CASSIAGLDIYEQYF TGTGCCAGTAGTATTGCGGGGTTGGACATCTACGAGCAGTACTTC
14 NA TRBJ1-2 TRBV5-4 CASSQGQLSYGYTF TGTGCCAGCAGCCAAGGACAGCTGAGCTATGGCTACACCTTC
15 TRBD1 TRBJ2-7 TRBV7-9 CASSVTGTGPREQYF TGTGCCAGCAGCGTAACCGGGACAGGGCCCCGCGAGCAGTACTTC
13 NA TRBJ1-1 TRBV11-2 CASSPRGAAEAFF TGTGCCAGCAGCCCCAGGGGTGCGGCTGAAGCTTTCTTT
17 TRBD2 TRBJ2-3 TRBV4-2 CASSQAEAGGSTDTQYF TGTGCCAGCAGCCAAGCCGAGGCGGGAGGGAGCACAGATACGCAGTATTTT
17 TRBD1 TRBJ2-6 TRBV7-3 CASSHRQGTSGANVLTF TGTGCCAGCAGCCACCGACAGGGAACCTCTGGGGCCAACGTCCTGACTTTC
18 NA TRBJ2-1 TRBV4-1 CASSQDGQREIFYNEQFF TGCGCCAGCAGCCAAGATGGACAGCGGGAAATTTTCTACAATGAGCAGTTCTTC
13 TRBD1 TRBJ2-5 TRBV12-5 CASGLSGGETQYF TGTGCTAGTGGTTTGTCAGGGGGCGAGACCCAGTACTTC
16 NA TRBJ2-1 TRBV6-1 CASSEGVVAGAGEQFF TGTGCCAGCAGTGAGGGAGTTGTGGCAGGTGCAGGTGAGCAGTTCTTC
15 TRBD1 TRBJ1-2 TRBV27 CASSLSQGVGYGYTF TGTGCCAGCAGTTTATCACAGGGGGTGGGCTATGGCTACACCTTC
15 TRBD1 TRBJ2-7 TRBV6-1 CASSDRTGSPYEQYF TGTGCCAGCAGTGATAGGACAGGTAGCCCCTACGAGCAGTACTTC
12 NA TRBJ1-2 TRBV7-9 CASSLVEEGYTF TGTGCCAGCAGCTTAGTTGAGGAGGGCTACACCTTC